This TCR beta chain was found in a study of T cell clonotyping in hematopoietic cell transplantation. General study points: Without cell sorting, CD4 versus CD8 contributions remain unresolved. Pathologically expanded recipient clonotypes increased progressively from day 30 to day 180 as diversity fell.

This CDR3 is built from 16 residues. Germline V gene lookup returns CDR1 MDHEN and CDR2 SYDVKM. V was shortened by 4 bases and J by 6 bases, with 18 bases between the two germline ends. Samples: about 28 days before transplant, then days 30, 100 and 180 after. Produced via immunoSEQ multiplex PCR; TCRdb's table is partial and in-frame only. The table has about 9,400 clones, roughly 79% seen once; the top ten hold 16%. With respect to this clone: Its antigen is undetermined.

This TCR came from a male patient aged 35-55 years who had an allogeneic stem cell transplant from a related donor, so the T cells may come from the graft donor. Some clones in this sample may be carry-over from other donors' samples. The sample in question was PBMCs, obtained 180 days after allogeneic stem cell transplant. This chain joins TRBV28 and TRBJ2-2, with D possibly TRBD1 on 5 matching bases. CDR3 in DNA: TGTGCCAGCAGTTCCCTTAGCCTAGGGGAAGCCGGGGAGCTGTTTTTT. Amino acids: CASSSLSLGEAGELFF.